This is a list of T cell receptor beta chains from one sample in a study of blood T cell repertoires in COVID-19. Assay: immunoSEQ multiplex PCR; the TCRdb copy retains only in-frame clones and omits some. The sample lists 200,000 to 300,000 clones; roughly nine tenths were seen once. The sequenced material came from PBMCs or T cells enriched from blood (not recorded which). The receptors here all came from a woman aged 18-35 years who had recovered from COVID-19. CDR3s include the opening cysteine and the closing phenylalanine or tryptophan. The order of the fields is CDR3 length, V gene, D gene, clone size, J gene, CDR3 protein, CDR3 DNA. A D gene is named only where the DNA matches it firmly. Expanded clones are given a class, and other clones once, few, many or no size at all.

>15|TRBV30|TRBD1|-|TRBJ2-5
CAWSVGTGYQETQYF
TGTGCCTGGAGTGTTGGGACAGGGTACCAAGAGACCCAGTACTTC
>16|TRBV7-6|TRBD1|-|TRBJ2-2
CASSFDREPNTGELFF
TGTGCCAGCAGCTTCGACAGGGAGCCGAACACCGGGGAGCTGTTTTTT
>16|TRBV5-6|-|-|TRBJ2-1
CASSSTEGSSYNEQFF
TGTGCCAGCAGCTCAACGGAGGGAAGCTCCTACAATGAGCAGTTCTTC
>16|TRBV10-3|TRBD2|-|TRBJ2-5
CAISEGPGTNQETQYF
TGTGCCATCAGTGAAGGCCCCGGGACTAACCAAGAGACCCAGTACTTC
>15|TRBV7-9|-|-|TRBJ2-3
CASSSPTGDQDTQYF
TGTGCCAGCAGCTCCCCAACGGGGGACCAAGATACGCAGTATTTT
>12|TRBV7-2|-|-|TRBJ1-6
CASTIENSPLHF
TGTGCCAGCACCATAGAGAATTCACCCCTCCACTTT
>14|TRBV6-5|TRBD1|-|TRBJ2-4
CASSKTGGWDIQYF
TGTGCCAGCAGTAAGACAGGGGGCTGGGACATTCAGTACTTC
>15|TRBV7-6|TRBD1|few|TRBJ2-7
CASSAQPGGSYEQYF
TGTGCCAGCAGCGCCCAACCAGGGGGATCCTACGAGCAGTACTTC
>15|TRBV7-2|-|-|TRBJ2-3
CASSLDGARTDTQYF
TGTGCCAGCAGCTTAGATGGGGCGAGGACAGATACGCAGTATTTT
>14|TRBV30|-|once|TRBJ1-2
CAWSGAKNNYGYTF
TGTGCCTGGAGTGGGGCGAAAAACAACTATGGCTACACCTTC
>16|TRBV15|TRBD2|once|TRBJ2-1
CATRRLAGDPYNEQFF
TGTGCCACCAGGAGACTAGCGGGAGACCCCTACAATGAGCAGTTCTTC
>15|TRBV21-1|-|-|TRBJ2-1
CAMKSGTSLSYEQFF
TGTGCCATGAAGTCCGGGACTAGTCTTTCCTATGAGCAGTTCTTC
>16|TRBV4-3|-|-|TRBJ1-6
CASSQDQNSYNSPLHF
TGCGCCAGCAGCCAAGACCAAAACTCCTATAATTCACCCCTCCACTTT
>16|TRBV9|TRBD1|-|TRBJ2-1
CASSGPTGDQYNEQFF
TGTGCCAGCAGCGGACCCACAGGGGACCAATACAATGAGCAGTTCTTC
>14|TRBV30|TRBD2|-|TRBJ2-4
CAWSGGLAKNIQYF
TGTGCCTGGAGCGGGGGGTTAGCCAAAAACATTCAGTACTTC
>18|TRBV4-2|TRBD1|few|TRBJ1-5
CASSQDLVGRGLNQPQHF
TGTGCCAGCAGCCAAGATTTAGTAGGCAGGGGGCTTAATCAGCCCCAGCATTTT
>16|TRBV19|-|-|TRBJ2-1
CASSIVGQSSYNEQFF
TGTGCCAGTAGTATAGTAGGACAGAGCTCCTACAATGAGCAGTTCTTC
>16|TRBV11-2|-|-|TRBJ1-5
CASSLYGPGHNQPQHF
TGTGCCAGCAGCTTATATGGGCCAGGGCATAATCAGCCCCAGCATTTT
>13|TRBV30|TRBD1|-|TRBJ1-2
CAWSVQGTNGYTF
TGTGCCTGGAGTGTACAGGGGACGAATGGCTACACCTTC
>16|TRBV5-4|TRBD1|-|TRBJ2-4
CASSSPDRGAKNIQYF
TGTGCCAGCAGCTCGCCGGACAGGGGTGCCAAAAACATTCAGTACTTC
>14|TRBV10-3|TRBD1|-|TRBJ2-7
CAISEGTGGYEQYF
TGTGCCATCAGTGAAGGGACAGGTGGCTACGAGCAGTACTTC
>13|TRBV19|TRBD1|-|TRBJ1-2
CASSIGTDYGYTF
TGTGCCAGTAGTATCGGGACAGACTATGGCTACACCTTC
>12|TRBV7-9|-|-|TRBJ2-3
CASSFNTDTQYF
TGTGCCAGCAGTTTCAATACAGATACGCAGTATTTT
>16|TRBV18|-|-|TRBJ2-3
CASSPDPGLPRDTQYF
TGTGCCAGCTCACCAGACCCGGGACTTCCGCGAGATACGCAGTATTTT
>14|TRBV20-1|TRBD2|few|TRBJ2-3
CSASVLAGVDTQYF
TGCAGTGCTAGTGTTCTAGCGGGAGTTGATACGCAGTATTTT
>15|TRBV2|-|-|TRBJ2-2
CASNLYSWGPGELFF
TGTGCCAGCAACCTATACAGTTGGGGGCCCGGGGAGCTGTTTTTT
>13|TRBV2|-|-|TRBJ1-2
CASSVSGSYGYTF
TGTGCCAGCAGTGTCTCAGGCTCCTATGGCTACACCTTC
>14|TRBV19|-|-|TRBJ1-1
CASSIGARNTEAFF
TGTGCCAGTAGTATTGGGGCGAGAAACACTGAAGCTTTCTTT
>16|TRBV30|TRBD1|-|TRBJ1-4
CASGQSVFATNEKLFF
TGTGCCTCGGGACAGAGCGTGTTCGCAACTAATGAAAAACTGTTTTTT
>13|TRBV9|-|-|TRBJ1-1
CASSPGSGDEAFF
TGTGCCAGCAGCCCCGGGTCGGGTGATGAAGCTTTCTTT
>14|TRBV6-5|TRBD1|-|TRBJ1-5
CASSWDRANQPQHF
TGTGCCAGCAGTTGGGACAGGGCCAATCAGCCCCAGCATTTT
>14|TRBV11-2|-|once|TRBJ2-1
CASSQGGSYNEQFF
TGTGCCAGCAGCCAGGGGGGCTCGTACAATGAGCAGTTCTTC
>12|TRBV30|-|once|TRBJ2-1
CAWSVISSEQFF
TGTGCCTGGAGTGTAATATCCAGTGAGCAGTTCTTC
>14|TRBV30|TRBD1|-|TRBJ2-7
CASSGTGGFNEQYF
TGTGCCTCCTCCGGGACAGGGGGCTTCAACGAGCAGTACTTC
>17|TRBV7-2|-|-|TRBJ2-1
CASSWSPQTISYNEQFF
TGTGCCAGCAGCTGGTCCCCCCAGACAATCTCCTACAATGAGCAGTTCTTC
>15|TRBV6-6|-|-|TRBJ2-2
CASSSWVRVTGELFF
TGTGCCAGCAGTTCGTGGGTGCGGGTTACCGGGGAGCTGTTTTTT
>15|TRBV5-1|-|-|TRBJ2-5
CASSRQGTPQETQYF
TGCGCCAGCAGCCGCCAGGGTACCCCGCAAGAGACCCAGTACTTC
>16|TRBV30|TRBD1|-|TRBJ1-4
CAWSVGTGWANEKLFF
TGTGCCTGGAGTGTAGGGACAGGGTGGGCAAATGAAAAACTGTTTTTT
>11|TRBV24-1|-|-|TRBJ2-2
CATSAIGELFF
TGTGCCACCAGTGCCATCGGGGAGCTGTTTTTT
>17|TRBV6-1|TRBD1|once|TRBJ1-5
CASSVDPGQGLNQPQHF
TGTGCCAGCAGTGTAGATCCGGGACAGGGCCTCAATCAGCCCCAGCATTTT
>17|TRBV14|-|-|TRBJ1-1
CASSRLQDHQGNTEAFF
TGTGCCAGCAGCCGGTTACAGGACCACCAAGGAAACACTGAAGCTTTCTTT
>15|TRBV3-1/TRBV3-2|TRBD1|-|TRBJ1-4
CASSFSTGANEKLFF
TGTGCCAGCAGCTTCTCGACAGGGGCGAATGAAAAACTGTTTTTT
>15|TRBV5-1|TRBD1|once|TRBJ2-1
CASSLLGTAYNEQFF
TGCGCCAGCAGCTTGTTAGGGACAGCCTACAATGAGCAGTTCTTC
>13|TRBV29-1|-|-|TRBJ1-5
CSVGQAPGQPQHF
TGCAGCGTTGGACAGGCCCCCGGTCAGCCCCAGCATTTT
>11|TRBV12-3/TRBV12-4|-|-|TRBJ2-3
CASSSADTQYF
TGTGCCAGCAGTTCGGCAGATACGCAGTATTTT
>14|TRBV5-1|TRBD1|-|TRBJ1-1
CASSGLTGGTEAFF
TGCGCCAGCAGCGGATTAACAGGGGGCACTGAAGCTTTCTTT
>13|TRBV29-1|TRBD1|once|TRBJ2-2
CSGSDRRTGELFF
TGCAGCGGTTCGGACAGGCGGACCGGGGAGCTGTTTTTT
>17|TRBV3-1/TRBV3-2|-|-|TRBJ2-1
CASSQDLATEVYNEQFF
TGTGCCAGCAGCCAAGATCTAGCCACCGAGGTCTACAATGAGCAGTTCTTC
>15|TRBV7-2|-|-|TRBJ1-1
CASTLTGTQNTEAFF
TGTGCCAGCACCCTTACCGGGACTCAGAACACTGAAGCTTTCTTT
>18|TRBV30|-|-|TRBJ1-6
CAWTPRFSGTSSNSPLHF
TGTGCCTGGACTCCCCGGTTTTCCGGGACTTCTTCTAATTCACCCCTCCACTTT
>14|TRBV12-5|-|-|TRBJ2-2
CASGKWTAGGELFF
TGTGCTAGTGGTAAATGGACGGCGGGCGGGGAGCTGTTTTTT